These 15 T cell receptor beta chains originate from one sample sequenced in a study of T cells expressing NK-cell markers. For each CDR3 protein, TCRdb gives one entry from its re-call of the 5' RACE reads, without DNA. This table holds roughly 180,000 distinct CDR3 sequences. The specimen sequenced was blood T cells: a sorted CD56 or NKG2C T cell subset, CD4+ or CD8+ T cells, or bulk PBMC T cells (not recorded which). The receptors come from a woman aged 18 to 69 in good health.

The rearrangement links TRBV5-1 to TRBJ2-7. From germline, CDR1 is SGHRS and CDR2 YFSETQ. The CDR3 runs to 14 residues. This CDR3 is CASSTRQGSYEQYF. The full variable domain, in which reference TRBV5-1 and TRBJ2-7 provide the parts outside the CDR3, is KAGVTQTPRYLIKTRGQQVTLSCSPISGHRSVSWYQQTPGQGLQFLFEYFSETQRNKGNFPGRFSGRQFSNSRSEMNVSTLELGDSALYLCASSTRQGSYEQYFGPGTRLTVT.

V usage is TRBV4-1 and J usage is TRBJ2-5; TCRdb proposes TRBD1, but this gene call is untestable without DNA. This CDR3 contains 14 residues. CDR1 and CDR2 from the germline V gene are MGHRA and YSYEKL. CDR3 region: CASSHTGPPETQYF.

This chain uses TRBV3-1 with TRBJ2-1; TCRdb names TRBD1, which stays unverified in the absence of DNA. In germline, CDR1 is LGHDT, CDR2 YNNKEL (reference sequence). This CDR3 is built from 16 residues. CDR3 protein: CASSQDMSPTGDEQFF.

CDR3 residues: CASSLSDVRAEAFF. The chain is built from TRBV3-1 and TRBJ1-1. Germline CDR1 is LGHDT and CDR2 is YNNKEL (reference sequence). There are 14 residues in the CDR3.

The gene calls are TRBV12-3 or TRBV12-4 and TRBJ1-2; the D call of TRBD1 rests on TCRdb alone, since no DNA is present to check it. The CDR3 sequence is 13 residues long. This CDR3 reads CASSFRGDYGYTF.

The J gene is TRBJ1-5, the V gene TRBV6-1; with no DNA, the TCRdb D assignment of TRBD1 cannot be verified. Germline CDR1 and CDR2: MNHNS and SASEGT. The CDR3 totals 15 residues. The CDR3 is CASGLRTGNNQPQHF.

The V gene is TRBV3-1, the J gene TRBJ2-1; lacking DNA, the TRBD2 call made by TCRdb goes unchecked. The CDR3 runs to 13 residues. The germline V gene encodes CDR1 LGHDT and CDR2 YNNKEL (reference sequence). CDR3 sequence: CASGGLAGDEQFF.

The chain links TRBV3-1 to TRBJ1-1; TCRdb reports TRBD1, a call that lacks DNA to check it against. From germline, CDR1 is LGHDT and CDR2 YNNKEL (reference sequence). This CDR3 is 11 amino acids long. This chain's CDR3 is CASSYGGKAFF.

The chain recombines TRBV2 with TRBJ2-5; TCRdb returns TRBD1, unconfirmable since there is no DNA. The CDR3 contains 16 residues. Per the germline V gene, CDR1 is SNHLY and CDR2 is FYNNEI. CDR3: CASLPGGTGELETQYF.

This chain uses TRBV6-4 with TRBJ2-5; lacking DNA, the TRBD2 call made by TCRdb goes unchecked. CDR3 size: 12 residues. Germline CDR1 and CDR2: MRHNA and SNTAGT. CDR3 sequence reads: CASSDITSGTDF.

This rearrangement joins TRBV11-2 to TRBJ2-2; the D call from TCRdb, TRBD1, cannot be confirmed without DNA. Germline CDR1 SGHAT, CDR2 FQNNGV. This CDR3 contains 15 residues. The chain's CDR3 is CASSLAVPRGGELFF.

The rearrangement uses TRBV24-1 and TRBJ2-5; the TRBD1 assignment by TCRdb is unverifiable without DNA. The length of the CDR3 is 11 residues. Per germline, CDR1 KGHDR and CDR2 SFDVKD. The CDR3 sequence is CATEQGETQYF.

V is TRBV7-9 and J is TRBJ1-4; the D call from TCRdb, TRBD1, cannot be confirmed without DNA. Germline V gene data show CDR1 as SEHNR and CDR2 as FQNEAQ (reference sequence). CDR3 length equals 14 residues. CDR3 sequence reads: CASSPGVTNEKLFF.

The chain is built from TRBV20-1 and TRBJ1-1; TCRdb returns TRBD1, unconfirmable since there is no DNA. The CDR3 is made up of 16 amino acids. Germline V gene sequence: CDR1 DFQATT, CDR2 SNEGSKA (reference sequence). CDR3 protein: CSASNRGLAWNTEAFF.

The V call is TRBV20-1, the J call TRBJ1-1; the TCRdb D gene call, TRBD1, has no DNA to confirm it. This CDR3 spans 20 amino acids. The germline gives CDR1 DFQATT, CDR2 SNEGSKA (reference sequence). The CDR3 protein is CSAPRKGQGSRFVRGSEAFF.